This T cell receptor beta chain derives from a study of breast tumors, draining lymph nodes, adjacent tissues. At least ten counts were recorded for this clonotype. This CDR3 has 16 amino acids. Germline CDR1 is SGHRS and CDR2 is YFSETQ. The ends were cut back, 3 bases at V and 0 bases at J, with 12 bases in the middle. TCRdb called the multiplex PCR reads again in MiXCR, with one record for every CDR3 protein. The sample has 200,000 or so distinct CDR3 sequences, approximately 30% seen once. Samples came from axillary lymph nodes draining the breast cancer. This chain uses TRBV5-1 with TRBJ2-2; D call uncertain. This clonotype was sampled from a female donor with breast cancer. Some clones in this sample may be carry-over from other donors' samples. Sequenced: axillary lymph node tissue. CDR3 region: CASSSRAASNTGELFF. The CDR3 DNA reads as TGCGCCAGCAGCTCTCGGGCAGCCTCGAACACCGGGGAGCTGTTTTTT.